The clone carrying this TCR beta chain was counted once. The length of the CDR3 is 17 residues. CDR1 is LGHDT and CDR2 is YNNKEL in the germline V gene (reference sequence). J was trimmed by 1 base and V by 4 bases; bases with no gene match: 8. The cohort comprised adults aged about 18 to 100 years residing in about two dozen US areas. Two negative PCRs, clearance, or symptom resolution characterized the recovered Cohort 3 donors. TCRdb's copy holds only in-frame clones and misses some; the assay was immunoSEQ multiplex PCR. Among some 490,000 clones listed, about 85% were seen once. These data originate in a study of blood T cell repertoires in COVID-19. Study-level information: Sites in the United States, Italy and Spain provided acute and convalescent COVID-19 samples. In each case, the material was cDNA or gDNA derived from T cells, B-cell-depleted T cells, or PBMCs.

V and J are TRBV3-1 (or the pseudogene TRBV3-2) and TRBJ1-1, with 11 bases lining up with TRBD1. This clonotype originated in a woman aged 60-70 years who had recovered from COVID-19. Sequenced: PBMCs or T cells enriched from blood (not recorded which). CDR3 in DNA: TGTGCCAGCAGCCCCGGCCGGACAGGGGGCTGGAACACTGAAGCTTTCTTT. Its protein product is CASSPGRTGGWNTEAFF.